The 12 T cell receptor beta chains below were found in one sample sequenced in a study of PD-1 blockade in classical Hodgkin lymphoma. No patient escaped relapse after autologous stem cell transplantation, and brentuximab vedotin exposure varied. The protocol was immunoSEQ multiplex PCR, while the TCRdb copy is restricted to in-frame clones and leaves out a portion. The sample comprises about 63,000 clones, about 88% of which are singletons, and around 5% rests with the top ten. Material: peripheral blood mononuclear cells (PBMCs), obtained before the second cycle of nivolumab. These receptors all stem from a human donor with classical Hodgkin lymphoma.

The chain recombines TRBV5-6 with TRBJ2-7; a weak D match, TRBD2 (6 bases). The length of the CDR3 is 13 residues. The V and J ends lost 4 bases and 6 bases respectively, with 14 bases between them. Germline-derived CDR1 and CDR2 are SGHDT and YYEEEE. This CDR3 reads CASSGRMGGEQYF. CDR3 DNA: TGTGCCAGCAGCGGCAGGATGGGGGGCGAGCAGTACTTC. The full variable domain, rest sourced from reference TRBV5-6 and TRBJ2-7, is DAGVTQSPTHLIKTRGQQVTLRCSPKSGHDTVSWYQQALGQGPQFIFQYYEEEERQRGNFPDRFSGHQFPNYSSELNVNALLLGDSALYLCASSGRMGGEQYFGPGTRLTVT.

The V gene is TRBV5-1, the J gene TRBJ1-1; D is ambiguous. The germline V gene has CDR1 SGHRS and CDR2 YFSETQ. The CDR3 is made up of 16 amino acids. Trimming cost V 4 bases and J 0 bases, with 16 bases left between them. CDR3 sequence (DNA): TGCGCCAGCAGCCACCTGGTCTCGGGGATGAACACTGAAGCTTTCTTT. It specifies CASSHLVSGMNTEAFF.

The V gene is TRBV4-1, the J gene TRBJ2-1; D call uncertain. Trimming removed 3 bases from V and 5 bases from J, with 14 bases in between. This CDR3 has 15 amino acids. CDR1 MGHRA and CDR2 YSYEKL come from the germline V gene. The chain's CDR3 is CASSHPGVYNNEQFF. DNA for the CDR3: TGCGCCAGCAGCCATCCAGGCGTCTACAACAATGAGCAGTTCTTC.

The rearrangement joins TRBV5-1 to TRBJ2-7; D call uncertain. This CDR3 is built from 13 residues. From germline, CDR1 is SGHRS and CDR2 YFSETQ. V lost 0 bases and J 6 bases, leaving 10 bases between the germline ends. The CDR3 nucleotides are TGCGCCAGCAGCTTGGTGGACGAAGTCGAGCAGTACTTC. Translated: CASSLVDEVEQYF.

The CDR3 DNA sequence: TGTGCCAGCAGTTTGCCCGACAGGGGGCAGTACGAGCAGTACTTC. Translated: CASSLPDRGQYEQYF. The chain couples TRBV28 to TRBJ2-7; TRBD1 matches at 10 bases. Unmatched junction bases numbered 6, after V lost 3 bases and J lost 4 bases. This CDR3 region has 15 residues. CDR1 and CDR2 (germline): MDHEN, SYDVKM.

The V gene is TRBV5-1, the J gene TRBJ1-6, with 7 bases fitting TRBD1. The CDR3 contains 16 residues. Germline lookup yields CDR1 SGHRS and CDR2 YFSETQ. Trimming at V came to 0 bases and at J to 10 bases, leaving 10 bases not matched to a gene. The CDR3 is CASSLDGTARGSPLHF. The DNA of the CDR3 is TGCGCCAGCAGCTTGGACGGGACAGCGAGGGGGTCACCCCTCCACTTT.

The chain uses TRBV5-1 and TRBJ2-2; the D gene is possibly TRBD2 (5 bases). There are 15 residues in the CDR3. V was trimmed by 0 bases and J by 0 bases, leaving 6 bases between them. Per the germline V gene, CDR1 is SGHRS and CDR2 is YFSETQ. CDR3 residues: CASSLGTPNTGELFF. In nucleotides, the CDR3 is TGCGCCAGCAGCTTGGGGACTCCGAACACCGGGGAGCTGTTTTTT.

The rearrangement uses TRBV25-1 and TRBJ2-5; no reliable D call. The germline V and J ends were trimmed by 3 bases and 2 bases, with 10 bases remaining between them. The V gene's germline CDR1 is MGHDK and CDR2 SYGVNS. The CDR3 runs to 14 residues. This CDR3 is CASSDDFTQETQYF. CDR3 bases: TGTGCCAGCAGTGACGACTTTACTCAAGAGACCCAGTACTTC.

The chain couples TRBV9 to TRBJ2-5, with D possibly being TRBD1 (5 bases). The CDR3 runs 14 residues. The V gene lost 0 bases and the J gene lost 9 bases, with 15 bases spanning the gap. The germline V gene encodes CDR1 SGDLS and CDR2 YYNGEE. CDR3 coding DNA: TGTGCCAGCAGCGTAGATGGCTCGTCCAGGGCCCAGTACTTC. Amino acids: CASSVDGSSRAQYF.

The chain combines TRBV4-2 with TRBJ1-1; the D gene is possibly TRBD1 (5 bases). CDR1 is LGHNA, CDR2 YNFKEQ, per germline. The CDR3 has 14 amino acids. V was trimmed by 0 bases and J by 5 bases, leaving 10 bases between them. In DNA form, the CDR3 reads TGTGCCAGCAGCCAAGATCTACAGGTTACTGAAGCTTTCTTT. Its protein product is CASSQDLQVTEAFF.

This CDR3 is CASSFADRGNQPQHF. In DNA form, the CDR3 reads TGTGCCAGCAGTTTTGCAGACCGCGGAAATCAGCCCCAGCATTTT. The chain carries TRBV28 and TRBJ1-5; D is ambiguous. Germline V gives CDR1 MDHEN, CDR2 SYDVKM. The CDR3 runs 15 residues. The V end lost 3 bases, the J end lost 4 bases, and 13 bases lay between the germline ends.

The DNA of the CDR3 is TGTGCCAGCAGCCTTCTGGATCGCCGGGACTTCTCCTACGAGCAGTACTTC. It encodes CASSLLDRRDFSYEQYF. The chain is built from TRBV7-8 and TRBJ2-7, with D possibly TRBD2 on 6 matching bases. The ends were cut back, 5 bases at V and 0 bases at J, with 20 bases in the middle. The CDR3 is 17 residues long. Germline lookup yields CDR1 SGHVS and CDR2 FQNEAQ.